The clone carrying this T cell receptor (beta chain) was seen a single time. No antigen is known for it. V trimming: 10 bases; J trimming: 9 bases; junction bases outside the gene matches: 9. The CDR3 runs to 14 residues. The V gene's germline CDR1 is ENHRY and CDR2 SYGVKD. The data originate from a study of cytomegalovirus exposure and HLA in healthy donors. Regarding the study as a whole: In a later analysis, first-cohort TCR clusters were found to tend to co-occur in the 120 or so validation repertoires. Among TCR beta chains, those listed as cytomegalovirus-associated numbered fewer than 200. In vitro checks showed that a few CMV-associated chains really do target CMV antigens.

Assay used: immunoSEQ multiplex PCR; TCRdb lists only in-frame clones, some missing. Found here are about 63,000 clones, more than 70% of them singletons; the top ten hold about 1.2%. The source is a woman between 18 and 29 years old in good health and CMV-seronegative. This rearrangement joins TRBV10-3 to TRBJ2-1, with 13 positions matching TRBD2. Sequencing was performed on PBMCs. CDR3 DNA: TGTGCCACCGATGGACTAGCGGGAGCTGGTGAGCAGTTCTTC. It specifies CATDGLAGAGEQFF.